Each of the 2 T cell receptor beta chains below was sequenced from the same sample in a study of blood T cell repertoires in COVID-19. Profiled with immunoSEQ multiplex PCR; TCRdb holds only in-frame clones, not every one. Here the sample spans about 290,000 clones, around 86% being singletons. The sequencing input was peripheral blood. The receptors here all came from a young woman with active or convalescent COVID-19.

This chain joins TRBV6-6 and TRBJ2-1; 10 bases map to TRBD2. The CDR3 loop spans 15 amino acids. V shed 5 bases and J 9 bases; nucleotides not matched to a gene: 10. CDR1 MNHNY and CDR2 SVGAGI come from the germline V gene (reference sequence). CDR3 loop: CASSPTSGALGEQFF. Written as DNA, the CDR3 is TGTGCCAGCAGTCCTACTAGCGGGGCCCTCGGTGAGCAGTTCTTC.

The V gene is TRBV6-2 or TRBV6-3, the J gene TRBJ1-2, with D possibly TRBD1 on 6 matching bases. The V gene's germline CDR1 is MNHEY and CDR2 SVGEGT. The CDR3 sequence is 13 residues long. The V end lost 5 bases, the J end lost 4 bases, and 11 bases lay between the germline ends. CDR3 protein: CASSLGQPYGYTF. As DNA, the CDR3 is TGTGCCAGCAGTCTCGGACAGCCCTATGGCTACACCTTC.